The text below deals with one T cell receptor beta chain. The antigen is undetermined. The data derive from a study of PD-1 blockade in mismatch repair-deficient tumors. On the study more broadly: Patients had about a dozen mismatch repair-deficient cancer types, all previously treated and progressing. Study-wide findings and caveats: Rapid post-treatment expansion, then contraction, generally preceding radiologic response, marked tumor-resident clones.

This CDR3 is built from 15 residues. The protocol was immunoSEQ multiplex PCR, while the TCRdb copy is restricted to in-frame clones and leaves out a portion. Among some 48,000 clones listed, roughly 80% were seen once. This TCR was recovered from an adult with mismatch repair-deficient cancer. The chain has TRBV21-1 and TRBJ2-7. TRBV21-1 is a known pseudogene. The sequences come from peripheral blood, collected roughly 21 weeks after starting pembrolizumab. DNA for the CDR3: TGTGCCAGCAGCAAAGGGGCTAAGCGCTCCTACGAGCAGTACTTC. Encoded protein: CASSKGAKRSYEQYF.